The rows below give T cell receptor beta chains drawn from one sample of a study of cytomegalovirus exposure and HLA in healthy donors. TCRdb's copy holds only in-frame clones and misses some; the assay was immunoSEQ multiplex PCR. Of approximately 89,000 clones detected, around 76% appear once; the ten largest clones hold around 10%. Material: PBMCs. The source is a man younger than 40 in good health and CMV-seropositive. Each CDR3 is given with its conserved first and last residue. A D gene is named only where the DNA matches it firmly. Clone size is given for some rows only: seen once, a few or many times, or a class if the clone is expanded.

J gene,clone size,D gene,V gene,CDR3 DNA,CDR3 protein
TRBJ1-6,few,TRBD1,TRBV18,TGTGCCAGCTCACTCCTGGACAGGGATAATTCACCCCTCCACTTT,CASSLLDRDNSPLHF
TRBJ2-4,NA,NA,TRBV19,TGTGCCAGTAGTCTTCTCGCCGGAAACATTCAGTACTTC,CASSLLAGNIQYF
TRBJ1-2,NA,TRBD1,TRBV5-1,TGCGCCAGCAGCTTGAGTAAAGGACAGGACTATTATGGCTACACCTTC,CASSLSKGQDYYGYTF
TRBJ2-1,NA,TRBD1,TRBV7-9,TGTGCCAGCAGAGGGGGCGGTGATGAGCAGTTCTTC,CASRGGGDEQFF
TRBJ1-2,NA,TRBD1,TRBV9,TGTGCCAGCAGCGTAGGGGACAGGGGAGAGGGCTACACCTTC,CASSVGDRGEGYTF
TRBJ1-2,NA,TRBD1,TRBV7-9,TGTGCCAGCAGGTGGGGGACAGGGGACTATGGCTACACCTTC,CASRWGTGDYGYTF
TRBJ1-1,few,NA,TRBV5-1,TGCGCCAGCAGTCCTGACAGACCCAGTGAAGCTTTCTTT,CASSPDRPSEAFF
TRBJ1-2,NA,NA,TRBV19,TGTGCCAGTAGTATAGAGGCAGTTAACTATGGCTACACCTTC,CASSIEAVNYGYTF
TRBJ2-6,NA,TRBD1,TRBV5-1,TGCGCCAGCAGCCCCGGACAGGTGAATGTCAACGTCCTGACTTTC,CASSPGQVNVNVLTF
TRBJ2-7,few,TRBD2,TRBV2,TGTGCCAGCAGTGAGCTAGCGGGGGGCCTCACCTACGAGCAGTACTTC,CASSELAGGLTYEQYF
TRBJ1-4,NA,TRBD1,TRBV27,TGTGCCAGCAGTTTAACCCTCCCGACAGGGGGCGCGGGAAAACTGTTTTTT,CASSLTLPTGGAGKLFF
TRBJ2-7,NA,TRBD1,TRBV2,TGTGCCAGCAACCCAGGGGGCAGGTACGAGCAGTACTTC,CASNPGGRYEQYF
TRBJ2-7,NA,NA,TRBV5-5,TGTGCCAGCAGCTTGTGGGGGGCCTACGAGCAGTACTTC,CASSLWGAYEQYF
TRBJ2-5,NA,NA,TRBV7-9,TGTTCCAGCAGCTTAGCCGCAGGACAAGAGACCCAGTACTTC,CSSSLAAGQETQYF
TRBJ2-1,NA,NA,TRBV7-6,TGTGCCAGCAGCCCCCGGAGGGTTGAATCTGATGAGCAGTTCTTC,CASSPRRVESDEQFF
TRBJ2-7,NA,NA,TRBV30,TGTGCCTGGTACAGGGGGGGTCCCTACGAGCAGTACTTC,CAWYRGGPYEQYF
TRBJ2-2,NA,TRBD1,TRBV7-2,TGTGCCAGCAGCCCAAGACAGGGGGCTACCGGGGAGCTGTTTTTT,CASSPRQGATGELFF
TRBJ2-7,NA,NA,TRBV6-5,TGTGCCAGCAGTACCAGCGGGACAGGACTTTACGAGCAGTACTTC,CASSTSGTGLYEQYF
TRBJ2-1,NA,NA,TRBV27,TGTGCCAGCAGTTTATCGGGGAGTTATGAGCAGTTCTTC,CASSLSGSYEQFF